These 24 T cell receptor beta chains were all obtained from the same sample, sequenced in a study of immune cell composition in non-small cell lung cancer. Sequencing was performed with immunoSEQ multiplex PCR; in TCRdb, only in-frame clones are kept and a portion is missing. The sample has over 4,000 clones, roughly 79% seen once. The sequencing sample was made of lung tumor tissue. Receptors were obtained from a human donor with non-small cell lung cancer.

The chain uses TRBV2 and TRBJ2-4; a possible D gene is TRBD2 (5 bases). The V and J ends lost 10 bases and 3 bases respectively, with 22 bases between them. Germline lookup yields CDR1 SNHLY and CDR2 FYNNEI. CDR3 length: 16 amino acids. CDR3 DNA: TGTGCCAAAATGGAGCCCCCGGGCCGGGGCAAAAACATTCAGTACTTC. It specifies CAKMEPPGRGKNIQYF.

V is TRBV5-1 and J is TRBJ2-5, with 12 bases lining up with TRBD1. Trimming at V came to 0 bases and at J to 0 bases, leaving 3 bases not matched to a gene. From germline, CDR1 is SGHRS and CDR2 YFSETQ. The CDR3 sequence is 17 residues long. The CDR3 nucleotides are TGCGCCAGCAGCTTGGAGGGGACAGGGGGCTACCAAGAGACCCAGTACTTC. Translated: CASSLEGTGGYQETQYF.

This chain joins TRBV6-1 and TRBJ2-3; TRBD2 might be the D (6 bases). This CDR3 is 14 amino acids long. V lost 8 bases to trimming and J lost 1 base, with 13 bases between them. Germline V CDR1 and CDR2: MNHNS, SASEGT. The CDR3 bases are TGTGCCAGCGCACCGGGACTGGGCACAGATACGCAGTATTTT. This gives the protein CASAPGLGTDTQYF.

The rearrangement uses TRBV14 and TRBJ2-2; D not certain. Germline CDR1 is SGHDN and CDR2 is FVKESK. V was trimmed by 1 base and J by 0 bases, leaving 6 bases between them. The CDR3 runs 15 residues. The CDR3 DNA reads TGTGCCAGCAGCCAAGTACTAACGAACACCGGGGAGCTGTTTTTT. Protein: CASSQVLTNTGELFF.

V is TRBV10-1 and J is TRBJ2-2; a possible D gene is TRBD1 (6 bases). The CDR3 has 12 residues. The germline V and J ends were trimmed by 7 bases and 4 bases, with 7 bases remaining between them. Germline assignment: CDR1 WNHNN and CDR2 SYGVQD (reference sequence). CDR3 DNA: TGCGCCAGCACAGGGGCCACCGGGGAGCTGTTTTTT. Protein sequence: CASTGATGELFF.

The J gene is TRBJ2-3, the V gene TRBV7-8; 9 bases align to TRBD2. This CDR3 has 16 residues. The germline CDR1 and CDR2 sequences are SGHVS and FQNEAQ. V trimming: 2 bases; J trimming: 5 bases; junction bases outside the gene matches: 8. CDR3 protein: CASSLQSGRSGDTQYF. CDR3 coding DNA: TGTGCCAGCAGCTTACAGAGCGGGAGGTCGGGAGATACGCAGTATTTT. The full variable domain, in which reference TRBV7-8 and TRBJ2-3 provide the parts outside the CDR3, is GAGVSQSPRYKVAKRGQDVALRCDPISGHVSLFWYQQALGQGPEFLTYFQNEAQLDKSGLPSDRFFAERPEGSVSTLKIQRTQQEDSAVYLCASSLQSGRSGDTQYFGPGTRLTVL.

V and J are TRBV2 and TRBJ2-1, with a weak D call TRBD2 (7 bases). CDR1 is SNHLY and CDR2 is FYNNEI in the germline V gene. V was pared by 3 bases and J by 8 bases, with 8 bases between. The CDR3 loop spans 12 amino acids. The CDR3 loop reads CASSEGGHEQFF. The CDR3 coding sequence is TGTGCCAGCAGTGAGGGGGGGCATGAGCAGTTCTTC. The full variable domain, rest sourced from reference TRBV2 and TRBJ2-1, is EPEVTQTPSHQVTQMGQEVILRCVPISNHLYFYWYRQILGQKVEFLVSFYNNEISEKSEIFDDQFSVERPDGSNFTLKIRSTKLEDSAMYFCASSEGGHEQFFGPGTRLTVL.

The J gene is TRBJ2-2, the V gene TRBV7-6; 7 bases align to TRBD2. The CDR3 contains 16 residues. The junction had 12 bases not matched to a gene; V was cut back by 3 bases and J by 8 bases. Germline V gene sequence: CDR1 SGHVS, CDR2 FNYEAQ. Here the CDR3 DNA reads TGTGCCAGCAGCTTCCGGGACTACCCTCGATCAGGGGAGCTGTTTTTT. Encoded protein: CASSFRDYPRSGELFF.

In this sample, this clone turned up a few times. The rearrangement links TRBV11-3 to TRBJ1-1; D is unclear. CDR3 length: 13 residues. V lost 5 bases to trimming and J lost 6 bases, with 13 bases between them. From germline, CDR1 is SGHNT and CDR2 YENEEA. CDR3 coding DNA: TGTGCCAGCAGCCGAGGAGGGCCCGCTGAAGCTTTCTTT. Translated, it gives CASSRGGPAEAFF.

V and J are TRBV30 and TRBJ2-7; D is perhaps TRBD1 (5 bases). The length of the CDR3 is 13 residues. V was cut by 1 base and J by 4 bases, with 11 bases left in between. The germline CDR1 and CDR2 sequences are GTSNPN and SVGIG (reference sequence). CDR3 coding DNA: TGTGCCTGGAGTGGTGACAGTACTTACGAGCAGTACTTC. It specifies CAWSGDSTYEQYF.

This clone was seen once. The chain links TRBV28 to TRBJ2-7; 8 bases line up with TRBD1. CDR1 and CDR2 from the germline V gene are MDHEN and SYDVKM. This CDR3 is built from 16 residues. With V trimmed by 6 bases and J by 0 bases, 10 bases remained unmatched. The chain's CDR3 is CASSFRGPTSSYEQYF. DNA of the CDR3: TGTGCCAGCAGCTTCAGGGGGCCCACGAGCTCCTACGAGCAGTACTTC.

The gene calls are TRBV5-1 and TRBJ1-2, with D possibly matching TRBD1 (6 bases). Trimming stripped 0 bases from V and 7 bases from J, with 13 bases between. CDR1 is SGHRS, CDR2 YFSETQ, per germline. CDR3 length: 14 residues. This chain's CDR3 is CASSLEGTYGGYTF. The CDR3 DNA follows: TGCGCCAGCAGCTTGGAGGGGACATATGGTGGCTACACCTTC.

The chain links TRBV18 to TRBJ2-5, with unresolved D. Trimming pared 2 bases from V and 1 base from J, leaving 11 bases between. This CDR3 has 15 amino acids. Germline V gene data show CDR1 as KGHSH and CDR2 as LQKENI. The CDR3 bases are TGTGCCAGCTCACCAAACTCCCAACTCCAAGAGACCCAGTACTTC. It is translated as CASSPNSQLQETQYF. Supplemented by reference TRBV18 and TRBJ2-5, the full variable domain reads NAGVMQNPRHLVRRRGQEARLRCSPMKGHSHVYWYRQLPEEGLKFMVYLQKENIIDESGMPKERFSAEFPKEGPSILRIQQVVRGDSAAYFCASSPNSQLQETQYFGPGTRLLVL.

The chain recombines TRBV10-3 with TRBJ2-7; 10 bases align to TRBD2. The CDR3 loop spans 16 amino acids. V lost 3 bases, J lost 4 bases, and 9 bases stayed unmatched. Germline CDR1 ENHRY, CDR2 SYGVKD. The CDR3 DNA reads as TGTGCCATCAGTGAAGAAGGACTAGCGGCTAGATACGAGCAGTACTTC. It translates to CAISEEGLAARYEQYF.

The gene calls are TRBV4-1 and TRBJ2-1; D remains ambiguous. The CDR3 covers 13 residues. Trimming removed 0 bases from V and 10 bases from J, with 10 bases in between. Germline CDR1 reads MGHRA; CDR2 reads YSYEKL. This CDR3 is CASSQDRQREQFF. CDR3 nucleotide sequence: TGCGCCAGCAGCCAAGATCGACAAAGGGAGCAGTTCTTC.

The chain joins TRBV9 to TRBJ2-2; D is undetermined. V was shortened by 0 bases and J by 2 bases, with 11 bases between the two germline ends. The CDR3 has 16 residues. Germline V gene data show CDR1 as SGDLS and CDR2 as YYNGEE. CDR3 amino acids: CASSVVSQINTGELFF. The CDR3 DNA sequence: TGTGCCAGCAGCGTAGTATCACAGATAAACACCGGGGAGCTGTTTTTT. Supplemented by reference TRBV9 and TRBJ2-2, the full variable domain reads DSGVTQTPKHLITATGQRVTLRCSPRSGDLSVYWYQQSLDQGLQFLIQYYNGEERAKGNILERFSAQQFPDLHSELNLSSLELGDSALYFCASSVVSQINTGELFFGEGSRLTVL.

V is TRBV6-1 and J is TRBJ1-2; 7 bases align to TRBD1. This CDR3 region has 14 residues. The germline V gene has CDR1 MNHNS and CDR2 SASEGT. V was clipped by 4 bases and J by 7 bases; unmatched bases: 9. The CDR3, as DNA: TGTGCCAGCAGTGTTCAAGGGGGCGAGGGTGGCTACACCTTC. It specifies CASSVQGGEGGYTF.

The chain is built from TRBV29-1 and TRBJ2-1; D unclear. Germline CDR1 SQVTM, CDR2 ANQGSEA. There are 10 residues in the CDR3. Trimming shortened V by 7 bases and J by 14 bases, and 15 bases separated the two germline ends. The DNA for the CDR3 is TGCAGCGCCCAACATGGAGAGGAGTTCTTC. The encoded protein is CSAQHGEEFF.

This clone was detected only once. This rearrangement joins TRBV9 to TRBJ2-1; 10 bases agree with TRBD2. CDR1 and CDR2 (germline): SGDLS, YYNGEE. With 0 bases clipped from V and 8 bases from J, the junction kept 5 bases outside the gene matches. CDR3 length: 15 amino acids. The CDR3: CASSVASGGGYEQFF. In DNA form, the CDR3 reads TGTGCCAGCAGCGTAGCCAGCGGGGGGGGGTATGAGCAGTTCTTC.

The rearrangement uses TRBV7-6 and TRBJ2-1; TRBD2 matches at 8 bases. This CDR3 region has 14 residues. Trimming took 6 bases from V and 10 from J; bases not matched to a gene: 11. Germline V CDR1 and CDR2: SGHVS, FNYEAQ. This chain's CDR3 is CASRPGLDTREQFF. CDR3 nucleotide sequence: TGTGCCAGCAGACCGGGACTAGATACCCGGGAGCAGTTCTTC.

This chain joins TRBV15 and TRBJ2-7; D may be TRBD2 (5 bases). CDR3 length: 14 amino acids. Trimming removed 0 bases at V and 3 bases at J, with 9 bases between. Germline assignment: CDR1 LNHNV and CDR2 YYDKDF (reference sequence). CDR3 loop: CATSREEGLYEQYF. In nucleotides, the CDR3 is TGTGCCACCAGCAGAGAAGAGGGTCTCTACGAGCAGTACTTC.

The rearrangement uses TRBV18 and TRBJ2-2, with D maybe TRBD2 (6 bases). V was clipped by 3 bases and J by 6 bases, with 14 bases between them. Germline lookup yields CDR1 KGHSH and CDR2 LQKENI. CDR3 length equals 15 residues. In nucleotides, the CDR3 is TGTGCCAGCTCACCGGAGGGTGAGGGGCCCGGGGAGCTGTTTTTT. Translating gives CASSPEGEGPGELFF.

The chain recombines TRBV10-2 with TRBJ2-2, with D maybe TRBD1 (6 bases). CDR3 length equals 15 residues. The germline V and J ends were trimmed by 2 bases and 4 bases, with 11 bases remaining between them. Germline V gene lookup returns CDR1 WSHSY and CDR2 SAAADI. The CDR3 DNA is TGCGCCAGCAGTGAGGCCAGGGGATTCACCGGGGAGCTGTTTTTT. The encoded protein is CASSEARGFTGELFF.

This clone was counted once. The chain carries TRBV28 and TRBJ1-5; possibly TRBD1 for D (6 bases). In germline, CDR1 is MDHEN, CDR2 SYDVKM. The CDR3 is 16 amino acids. V dropped 2 bases and J dropped 7 bases, with 18 bases sitting between them. DNA of the CDR3: TGTGCCAGCAGTTTAGAGGGCCAGGGGTCCGGACAGCCCCAGCATTTT. Amino acid sequence: CASSLEGQGSGQPQHF.